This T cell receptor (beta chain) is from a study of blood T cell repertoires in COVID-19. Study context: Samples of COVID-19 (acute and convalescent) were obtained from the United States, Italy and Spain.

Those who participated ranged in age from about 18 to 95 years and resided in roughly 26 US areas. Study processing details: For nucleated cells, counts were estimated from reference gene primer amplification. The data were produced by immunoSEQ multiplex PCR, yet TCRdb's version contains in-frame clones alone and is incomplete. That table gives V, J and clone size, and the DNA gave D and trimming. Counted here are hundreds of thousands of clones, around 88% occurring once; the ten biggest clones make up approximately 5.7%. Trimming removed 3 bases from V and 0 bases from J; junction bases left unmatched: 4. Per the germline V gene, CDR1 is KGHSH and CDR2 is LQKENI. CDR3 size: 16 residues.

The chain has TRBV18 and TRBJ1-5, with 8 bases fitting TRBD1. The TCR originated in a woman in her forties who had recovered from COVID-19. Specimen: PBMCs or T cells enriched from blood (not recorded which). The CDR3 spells CASSPGTGYSNQPQHF. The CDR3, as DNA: TGTGCCAGCTCACCCGGGACAGGCTATAGCAATCAGCCCCAGCATTTT. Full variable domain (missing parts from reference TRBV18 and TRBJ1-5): NAGVMQNPRHLVRRRGQEARLRCSPMKGHSHVYWYRQLPEEGLKFMVYLQKENIIDESGMPKERFSAEFPKEGPSILRIQQVVRGDSAAYFCASSPGTGYSNQPQHFGDGTRLSIL.